These 8 T cell receptor beta chains originate from one sample sequenced in a study of cytomegalovirus exposure and HLA in healthy donors. The PCR had 60 Vbeta and 13 Jbeta primers. Data came from immunoSEQ multiplex PCR; TCRdb stores just in-frame clones and leaves some out. The table has 150,000 to 200,000 clones, under 75% seen once. Sequenced input: PBMCs. Source of these receptors: a man aged 35 to 55 in good health and CMV-seropositive.

The rearrangement uses TRBV7-6 and TRBJ2-7, with TRBD2 identical over 8 bases. The trim removed 2 bases at V and 7 bases at J, leaving 10 bases unmatched. This CDR3 comprises 15 residues. The germline gives CDR1 SGHVS, CDR2 FNYEAQ. CDR3 residues: CASSLISGVPGEQYF. In DNA form, the CDR3 reads TGTGCCAGCAGCTTAATTAGCGGGGTGCCGGGAGAGCAGTACTTC.

The rearrangement uses TRBV19 and TRBJ1-1, with 8 bases matching TRBD1. CDR3 size: 16 residues. Unmatched junction bases numbered 7, after V lost 4 bases and J lost 0 bases. CDR1 and CDR2 from the germline V gene are LNHDA and SQIVND (reference sequence). CDR3 sequence: CASSTAGQEMNTEAFF. The CDR3 region has the DNA TGTGCCAGTAGTACGGCGGGACAGGAGATGAACACTGAAGCTTTCTTT.

This clone has a handful of counts. The V call is TRBV13, the J call TRBJ2-5, with 7 bases aligning to TRBD1. The CDR3 contains 14 residues. Germline CDR1 reads PRHDT; CDR2 reads FYEKMQ (reference sequence). Unmatched junction bases numbered 4, after V lost 5 bases and J lost 1 base. The CDR3 DNA is TGTGCCAGCAGCATCCGGACAGGCCAAGAGACCCAGTACTTC. Its translation is CASSIRTGQETQYF.

This clone was observed a few times. The chain carries TRBV30 and TRBJ1-5; no clear D. Trimming removed 7 bases at V and 3 bases at J, with 10 bases between. Germline V CDR1 and CDR2: GTSNPN, SVGIG (reference sequence). CDR3 length equals 12 residues. Here the CDR3 DNA reads TGTGCCTTGGGGAGGGACAATCAGCCCCAGCATTTT. It encodes CALGRDNQPQHF.

The chain has TRBV19 and TRBJ1-3; no definite D call. The V end was cut by 3 bases, the J end by 0 bases, with 9 bases between. In germline, CDR1 is LNHDA, CDR2 SQIVND (reference sequence). CDR3 length: 15 residues. In nucleotides, the CDR3 is TGTGCCAGTAGTATGCCGGTGAACTCTGGAAACACCATATATTTT. Translating it yields CASSMPVNSGNTIYF.

The rearrangement joins TRBV4-1 to TRBJ2-2, with 8 bases fitting TRBD1. CDR3 length: 15 amino acids. Germline CDR1 and CDR2: MGHRA and YSYEKL. V shed 2 bases and J 6 bases; nucleotides not matched to a gene: 5. For the CDR3, the DNA is TGCGCCAGCAGCCAACCGGACAGGGATGCCGGGGAGCTGTTTTTT. Encoded protein: CASSQPDRDAGELFF.

In its sample, this clone was seen a few times. A far larger clone is one nucleotide away, so this likely arose from a read error. V gene TRBV6-6 combines with J gene TRBJ2-7; 10 nucleotides agree with TRBD1. The length of the CDR3 is 15 residues. Germline lookup yields CDR1 MNHNY and CDR2 SVGAGI (reference sequence). J lost 5 bases, V lost 1 base, and 5 bases had no gene match. CDR3: CASSYFGQGGHEQYF. The DNA for the CDR3 is TGTGCCAGCAGTTACTTCGGACAGGGGGGACACGAGCAGTACTTC.

CDR3 protein: CASSVERGANYNEQFF. The CDR3 DNA follows: TGTGCCAGCAGCGTAGAACGGGGGGCCAACTACAATGAGCAGTTCTTC. V is TRBV9 and J is TRBJ2-1, with D possibly matching TRBD2 (7 bases). The CDR3 contains 16 residues. V was pared by 0 bases and J by 3 bases, with 13 bases between. Per germline, CDR1 SGDLS and CDR2 YYNGEE.